In this sample, the clone carrying this TCR beta chain turned up a few times. Its antigen is unidentified. This record comes from a study of early T cells in non-severe SARS-CoV-2 infection. Study summary: The sequenced material was bulk RNA from unsorted whole blood, and its chains were unpaired. General observations from the study: Anti-spike CD8 specificities were favored by VDJdb matching, whose results missed private and CD4 specificities.

The TCR library protocol was used to attach unique molecular identifiers. These identifiers were attached to individual cDNA molecules. In TCRdb, the 5' RACE reads were re-called with MiXCR into one record per CDR3 protein. In the table there are some 19,000 distinct CDR3 sequences, approximately 4.4% of which are singletons. Trimming took off 6 bases at V and 2 bases at J, with 16 bases between the two ends. Germline V lookup: CDR1 ENHRY, CDR2 SYGVKD. This CDR3 has 15 residues. Input material: whole blood. This chain connects TRBV10-3 to TRBJ1-1, with unresolved D. The TCR originated in an adult who was a healthcare worker with PCR-confirmed SARS-CoV-2 infection or an uninfected control (not recorded which). CDR3 region: CAIRTYSGRNTEAFF. The CDR3 region has the DNA TGTGCCATCAGGACTTATTCAGGCAGAAACACTGAAGCTTTCTTT.